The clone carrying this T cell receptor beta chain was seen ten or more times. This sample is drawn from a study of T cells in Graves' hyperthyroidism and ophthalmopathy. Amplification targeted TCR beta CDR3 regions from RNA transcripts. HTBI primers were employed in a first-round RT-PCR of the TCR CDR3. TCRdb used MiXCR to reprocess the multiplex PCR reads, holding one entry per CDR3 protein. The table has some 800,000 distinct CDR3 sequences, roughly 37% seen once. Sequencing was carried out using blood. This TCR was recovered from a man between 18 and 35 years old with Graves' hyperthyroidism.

The CDR3 reads CSVVADYEQYF. The CDR3 coding sequence is TGCAGCGTTGTGGCAGACTACGAGCAGTACTTC. The V gene is TRBV29-1, the J gene TRBJ2-7; D is unresolved. The V end lost 4 bases, the J end lost 3 bases, and 7 bases lay between the germline ends. Germline V gives CDR1 SQVTM, CDR2 ANQGSEA. The CDR3 spans 11 residues.